The 20 T cell receptor beta chains listed next were all sequenced from one sample in a study of T cell changes during pregnancy in multiple sclerosis (dated by TCRdb to between 2018 and 2021). The method was the immunoSEQ multiplex PCR assay. Entries here come from immuneACCESS through TCRdb and include only in-frame sequences with V and J called. Some clones fail to appear in such tables; in the studies checked, an unresolved V gene covers under half of the shortfall, and the cause of the remainder is unknown. In this sample the table shows more than 35,000 clones, 88% of which occur a single time. 5.5% to 6.5% of the sample is in the top ten clones. The sequencing used CD8+ T cells from peripheral blood mononuclear cells, collected after pregnancy. The receptors shown here come from a female donor in good health, enrolled as a control in a pregnancy study.

This clone was observed a single time. The chain combines TRBV2 with TRBJ2-1; 13 bases map to TRBD2. Germline V gene lookup returns CDR1 SNHLY and CDR2 FYNNEI. After removal of 8 bases from V and 7 bases from J, the junction contained 11 bases not matched to a gene. The CDR3 spans 16 residues. The CDR3 nucleotides read TGTGCCAGCCGACTAGCGGGGGGCCAGGGGAGGAATGAGCAGTTCTTC. It is translated as CASRLAGGQGRNEQFF.

V gene TRBV7-8 combines with J gene TRBJ1-4; D gene uncertain. V dropped 5 bases and J dropped 7 bases, with 14 bases sitting between them. The CDR3 loop spans 14 amino acids. The germline gives CDR1 SGHVS, CDR2 FQNEAQ. The DNA of the CDR3 is TGTGCCAGCAGCCCCTGGGGAGCGAGTGAAAAACTGTTTTTT. Protein: CASSPWGASEKLFF.

This clone came up once. V usage is TRBV6-5 and J usage is TRBJ1-2; 7 bases match TRBD1. Trimming took 5 bases from V and 11 from J; bases not matched to a gene: 5. CDR3 length: 11 amino acids. The germline V gene encodes CDR1 MNHEY and CDR2 SVGAGI. The CDR3 nucleotides are TGTGCCAGCAGTATCGACAGGGTGTACACCTTC. Amino acids: CASSIDRVYTF.

The V gene is TRBV6-5, the J gene TRBJ1-5; D is possibly TRBD1 (6 bases). Germline lookup yields CDR1 MNHEY and CDR2 SVGAGI. The germline V and J ends were trimmed by 8 bases and 4 bases, with 15 bases remaining between them. The CDR3 runs to 14 residues. The CDR3 DNA is TGTGCCAGCGTACAGGGATTATGGAATCAGCCCCAGCATTTT. Protein sequence: CASVQGLWNQPQHF.

V usage is TRBV4-3 and J usage is TRBJ2-3; 7 bases agree with TRBD2. CDR3 length: 15 residues. In germline, CDR1 is LGHNA, CDR2 YSLEER. V dropped 4 bases and J dropped 2; count of bases not matched to a gene: 6. The CDR3 DNA is TGCGCCAGCAGCCCGTTCGGGGGGTCCACAGATACGCAGTATTTT. It specifies CASSPFGGSTDTQYF.

DNA of the CDR3: TGTGCCAGCAAAATGGGGACAGGAGTAACAGATACGCAGTATTTT. Its translation is CASKMGTGVTDTQYF. The chain employs TRBV28 and TRBJ2-3; 8 bases are a match to TRBD1. The CDR3 spans 15 residues. V was clipped by 7 bases and J by 3 bases; unmatched bases: 9. Looked up from germline, CDR1 is MDHEN and CDR2 is SYDVKM.

This chain uses TRBV19 with TRBJ1-1; 8 bases agree with TRBD1. CDR1 and CDR2 from the germline V gene are LNHDA and SQIVND (reference sequence). The CDR3 consists of 13 residues. Losses at the gene ends were 3 bases for V and 5 bases for J; bases not matched to a gene: 2. As DNA, the CDR3 is TGTGCCAGTAGTATCGGACAGGGTACTGAAGCTTTCTTT. The encoded protein is CASSIGQGTEAFF.

V usage is TRBV7-9 and J usage is TRBJ2-7; 7 positions agree with TRBD1. The CDR3 runs 14 residues. CDR1 and CDR2 from the germline V gene are SEHNR and FQNEAQ (reference sequence). The ends lost 4 bases at V and 4 bases at J; junction bases unmatched: 7. The CDR3 bases are TGTGCCAGCAGCTCTCGGGACAGACTTTACGAGCAGTACTTC. This translates into CASSSRDRLYEQYF.

The chain carries TRBV7-6 and TRBJ2-1; D call uncertain. CDR3 length: 13 amino acids. Germline CDR1 SGHVS, CDR2 FNYEAQ. Trimming pared 8 bases from V and 7 bases from J, leaving 15 bases between. CDR3 DNA: TGTGCCAGCTCCCCGGCGGTGTGGAATGAGCAGTTCTTC. Translating gives CASSPAVWNEQFF.

The chain carries TRBV5-6 and TRBJ2-1; 7 bases are a match to TRBD1. CDR3 length: 16 residues. V shed 0 bases, J shed 6 bases, and the junction held 9 bases outside the gene matches. Per germline, CDR1 SGHDT and CDR2 YYEEEE. The DNA of the CDR3 is TGTGCCAGCAGCTTGGTAGTGACAGGGATTTTCAATGAGCAGTTCTTC. It is translated as CASSLVVTGIFNEQFF.

The chain has TRBV10-3 and TRBJ1-2; no clear D. V shed 9 bases and J shed 0 bases, with 14 bases lying between them. CDR3 length: 14 residues. Germline lookup yields CDR1 ENHRY and CDR2 SYGVKD. CDR3 sequence: CAIEAPQPNYGYTF. The CDR3 DNA reads TGTGCCATTGAGGCCCCCCAACCTAACTATGGCTACACCTTC.

This clone was detected once. The V gene is TRBV7-3, the J gene TRBJ2-1; perhaps TRBD1 as D (6 bases). The CDR3 is 15 amino acids. Per germline, CDR1 SGHTA and CDR2 FQGTGA. With 5 bases removed from V and 0 bases from J, the gap between germline ends came to 11 bases. The CDR3: CASSLDRSSYNEQFF. In DNA form, the CDR3 reads TGTGCCAGCAGCCTAGACAGGAGCTCCTACAATGAGCAGTTCTTC.

The CDR3: CASSLPGQGTGELFF. The CDR3 DNA reads TGTGCCAGCAGTTTACCGGGACAGGGTACCGGGGAGCTGTTTTTT. The chain links TRBV6-5 to TRBJ2-2, with 9 bases lining up with TRBD1. Unmatched junction bases numbered 5, after V lost 4 bases and J lost 5 bases. Germline V lookup: CDR1 MNHEY, CDR2 SVGAGI. The CDR3 totals 15 residues.

The chain joins TRBV27 to TRBJ2-5, with a weak D call TRBD1 (6 bases). Looked up from germline, CDR1 is MNHEY and CDR2 is SMNVEV (reference sequence). V dropped 5 bases and J dropped 3 bases, with 16 bases sitting between them. This CDR3 contains 15 residues. The CDR3 nucleotides read TGTGCCAGCAGTCTTACCGGGACACACGAAGAGACCCAGTACTTC. Its translation: CASSLTGTHEETQYF.

The chain recombines TRBV7-3 with TRBJ2-6, with D possibly matching TRBD1 (5 bases). Looked up from germline, CDR1 is SGHTA and CDR2 is FQGTGA. The CDR3 is 19 residues long. The V end was cut by 4 bases, the J end by 0 bases, with 19 bases between. For the CDR3, the DNA is TGTGCCAGCAGCTACCCAATTGACAGCAGATCCTCTGGGGCCAACGTCCTGACTTTC. This encodes CASSYPIDSRSSGANVLTF.

The gene calls are TRBV6-5 and TRBJ2-4; unclear D gene. The germline V and J ends were trimmed by 8 bases and 1 base, with 15 bases remaining between them. Germline assignment: CDR1 MNHEY and CDR2 SVGAGI. This CDR3 has 15 residues. The CDR3 protein is CASPLRDLAKNIQYF. The CDR3 DNA is TGTGCCAGCCCCCTAAGAGATTTGGCCAAAAACATTCAGTACTTC.

V usage is TRBV19 and J usage is TRBJ2-7; 7 bases agree with TRBD1. This CDR3 is 14 amino acids long. V trimming: 10 bases; J trimming: 4 bases; junction bases outside the gene matches: 13. Germline V gene data show CDR1 as LNHDA and CDR2 as SQIVND (reference sequence). The CDR3 reads CATQPGQGEYEQYF. CDR3 DNA sequence: TGTGCCACCCAACCGGGCCAGGGGGAGTACGAGCAGTACTTC.

The chain has TRBV19 and TRBJ1-1, with D perhaps matching TRBD1 (6 bases). The V end was cut by 7 bases, the J end by 4 bases, with 7 bases between. Germline CDR1 and CDR2: LNHDA and SQIVND (reference sequence). The CDR3 is 11 residues long. The CDR3 coding sequence is TGTGCCAGTATCAGGGGCACTGAAGCTTTCTTT. Translation gives CASIRGTEAFF.

V gene TRBV7-9 combines with J gene TRBJ1-2; TRBD1 might be the D (6 bases). The V end lost 3 bases, the J end lost 6 bases, and 11 bases lay between the germline ends. The CDR3 loop spans 13 amino acids. Germline V CDR1 and CDR2: SEHNR, FQNEAQ (reference sequence). The CDR3 is CASSFGGRDGYTF. For the CDR3, the DNA is TGTGCCAGCAGCTTCGGGGGGCGGGATGGCTACACCTTC.

This clone is a singleton in its sample. V and J are TRBV19 and TRBJ1-1, with TRBD1 matching 9 bases. Germline V gene sequence: CDR1 LNHDA, CDR2 SQIVND (reference sequence). V lost 6 bases to trimming and J lost 5 bases; unmatched junction nucleotides: 13. CDR3 length equals 16 residues. The CDR3 DNA is TGTGCCAGTAGCCCGATCATCCGGGACAGGGAAACTGAAGCTTTCTTT. Translated, it gives CASSPIIRDRETEAFF.